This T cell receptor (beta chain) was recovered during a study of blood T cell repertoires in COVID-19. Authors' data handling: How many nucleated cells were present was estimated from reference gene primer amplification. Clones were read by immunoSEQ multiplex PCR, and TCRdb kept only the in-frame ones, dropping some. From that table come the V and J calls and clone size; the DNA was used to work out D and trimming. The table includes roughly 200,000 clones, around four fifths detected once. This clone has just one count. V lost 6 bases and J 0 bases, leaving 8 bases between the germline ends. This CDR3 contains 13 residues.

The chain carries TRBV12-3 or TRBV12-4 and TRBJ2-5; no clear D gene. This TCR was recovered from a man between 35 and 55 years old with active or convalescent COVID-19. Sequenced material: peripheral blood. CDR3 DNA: TGTGCCAGCAGACGACAAAACCAAGAGACCCAGTACTTC. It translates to CASRRQNQETQYF.